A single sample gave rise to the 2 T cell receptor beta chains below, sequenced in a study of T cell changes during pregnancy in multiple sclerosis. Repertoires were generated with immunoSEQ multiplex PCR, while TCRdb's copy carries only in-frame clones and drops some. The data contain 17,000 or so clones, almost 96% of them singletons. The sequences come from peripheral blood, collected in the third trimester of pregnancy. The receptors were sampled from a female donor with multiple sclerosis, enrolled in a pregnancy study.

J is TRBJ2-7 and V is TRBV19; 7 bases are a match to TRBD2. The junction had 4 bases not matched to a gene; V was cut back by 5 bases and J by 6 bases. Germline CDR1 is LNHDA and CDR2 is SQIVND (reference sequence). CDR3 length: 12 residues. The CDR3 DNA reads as TGTGCCAGTAGTCTCGGGGGGAGCGAGCAGTACTTC. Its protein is CASSLGGSEQYF.

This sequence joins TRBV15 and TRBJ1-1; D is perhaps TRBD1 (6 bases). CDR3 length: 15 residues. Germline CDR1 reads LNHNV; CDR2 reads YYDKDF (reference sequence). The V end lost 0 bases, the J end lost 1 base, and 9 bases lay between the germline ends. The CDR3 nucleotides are TGTGCCACCAGCAGAGATTGGGGGCAGAACACTGAAGCTTTCTTT. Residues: CATSRDWGQNTEAFF.